Below, one T cell receptor (beta chain) is given with its context. Antigen: not known. This specimen comes from a study of neurological immune-mediated disorders. Findings of the study overall: In HTLV-1-associated myelopathy, TCR clonal expansion was greatest, whereas multiple sclerosis had the least, falling below healthy controls. Expanded clones shared no identical CDR3 amino acid sequences across subjects, which suggested private TCR-beta repertoires in all groups.

The cDNA was synthesized by means of template-switch 5'RACE, which was carried out with 10-nucleotide random UMIs. Each CDR3 protein gets one entry after TCRdb re-called the 5' RACE reads with MiXCR. This sample yields about 50,000 distinct CDR3 sequences, of which about a tenth are seen a single time; approximately 5% belongs to the top ten. For the unsorted libraries, 2 million PBMCs stored at -80 C served as input. The CDR3 loop spans 14 amino acids. The germline CDR1 and CDR2 sequences are SGHRS and YFSETQ. V was clipped by 7 bases and J by 5 bases, with 18 bases between them. The sequence came from a man aged 70-80 years with HTLV-1-associated myelopathy (HAM/TSP). Sequencing was done on a sample of PBMCs. J is TRBJ1-1 and V is TRBV5-1, with D possibly being TRBD1 (5 bases). Here the CDR3 DNA reads TGCGCCAGCGTCAACTCAGGGAGAGGGACTGAAGCTTTCTTT. Its protein product is CASVNSGRGTEAFF. The full variable domain, with the rest looked up from reference TRBV5-1 and TRBJ1-1, is KAGVTQTPRYLIKTRGQQVTLSCSPISGHRSVSWYQQTPGQGLQFLFEYFSETQRNKGNFPGRFSGRQFSNSRSEMNVSTLELGDSALYLCASVNSGRGTEAFFGQGTRLTVV.